These 22 T cell receptor beta chains were all obtained from the same sample, sequenced in a study of blood T cell repertoires in COVID-19 (TCRdb year 2020). The library was obtained by the immunoSEQ multiplex PCR assay. TCRdb re-hosts the immuneACCESS table, in-frame sequences only. Its copies lack some clones; in the studies checked, an unresolved V gene accounts for under half of them, and the cause for the rest is not known. This sample gives some 250,000 clones in total; less than 90% of them show up just once. About 12% of the sample comes from the top ten. Source material: peripheral blood. Source of these receptors: a young woman with COVID-19, enrolled during active disease.

CDR3 region: CASRPDSPNEQFF. CDR3 DNA: TGTGCCAGCAGACCGGACAGTCCCAATGAGCAGTTCTTC. The J gene is TRBJ2-1, the V gene TRBV11-2; tentative D call: TRBD1 (6 bases). Trimming stripped 6 bases from V and 6 bases from J, with 12 bases between. Germline CDR1 reads SGHAT; CDR2 reads FQNNGV. This CDR3 has 13 amino acids.

The chain is built from TRBV28 and TRBJ2-1; TRBD1 aligns across 7 bases. The CDR3 runs 17 residues. After removal of 3 bases from V and 0 bases from J, the junction contained 8 bases not matched to a gene. Germline CDR1 reads MDHEN; CDR2 reads SYDVKM. The CDR3 region is CASSFGQARSSYNEQFF. The CDR3 coding sequence is TGTGCCAGCAGTTTTGGACAGGCAAGATCCTCCTACAATGAGCAGTTCTTC. The complete variable domain, with remaining parts taken from reference TRBV28 and TRBJ2-1, reads DVKVTQSSRYLVKRTGEKVFLECVQDMDHENMFWYRQDPGLGLRLIYFSYDVKMKEKGDIPEGYSVSREKKERFSLILESASTNQTSMYLCASSFGQARSSYNEQFFGPGTRLTVL.

As to this clone: Because the CDR3's place on the DNA is in doubt, the DNA is left out and the CDR3 is given as listed by TCRdb. CDR3 protein: CASSWGVGSYNEQFF. V is TRBV21-1 and J is TRBJ2-1; the D call of TRBD2 is as the table states it, not checked on the DNA. TRBV21-1 corresponds to a pseudogene. Including both end residues, the CDR3 is 15 amino acids long.

V is TRBV7-9 and J is TRBJ1-5, with D unresolved. This CDR3 is built from 16 residues. Germline CDR1 reads SEHNR; CDR2 reads FQNEAQ (reference sequence). Trimming left V 5 bases short and J 7 bases short, with 21 bases between. The CDR3 coding sequence is TGTGCCAGCAGCCCTCTGGACTCCGGGCATGGACAGCCCCAGCATTTT. This encodes CASSPLDSGHGQPQHF.

This clone was observed once. The V call is TRBV9, the J call TRBJ2-3, with a tentative D call TRBD2 (5 bases). Trimming cost V 4 bases and J 2 bases, with 20 bases left between them. CDR1 is SGDLS, CDR2 YYNGEE, per germline. The CDR3 is 17 residues long. CDR3 protein: CASSPRGPSSITDTQYF. DNA of the CDR3: TGTGCCAGCAGCCCCAGAGGGCCTAGCTCTATCACAGATACGCAGTATTTT. Combining the CDR3 with reference TRBV9 and TRBJ2-3 gives the whole variable domain DSGVTQTPKHLITATGQRVTLRCSPRSGDLSVYWYQQSLDQGLQFLIQYYNGEERAKGNILERFSAQQFPDLHSELNLSSLELGDSALYFCASSPRGPSSITDTQYFGPGTRLTVL.

The V and J genes are TRBV30 and TRBJ2-3, with TRBD2 matching over 8 bases. Per germline, CDR1 GTSNPN and CDR2 SVGIG (reference sequence). V was clipped by 3 bases and J by 8 bases; unmatched bases: 4. The CDR3 totals 12 residues. CDR3 nucleotides: TGTGCCTGGAGCCTAGGACTAGCTACGCAGTATTTT. This codes for CAWSLGLATQYF.

In DNA, the CDR3 is TGTGCCAGCTCTCCGGGACAGCAGTACAATGAGCAGTTCTTC. Its translation: CASSPGQQYNEQFF. The genes are TRBV18 and TRBJ2-1; 7 bases are shared with TRBD1. The CDR3 runs to 14 residues. J gave up 4 bases and V 6 bases, and 6 bases lay outside the gene matches. Germline V CDR1 and CDR2: KGHSH, LQKENI.

The chain is built from TRBV11-2 and TRBJ1-5, with TRBD1 matching over 8 bases. The V gene end was trimmed by 5 bases and the J gene end by 6 bases; junction bases not matched to a gene: 6. The CDR3 totals 14 residues. The V gene's germline CDR1 is SGHAT and CDR2 FQNNGV. Here the CDR3 DNA reads TGTGCCAGCAGCACCGGACAGGGAGGTCAGCCCCAGCATTTT. The encoded protein is CASSTGQGGQPQHF.

This clone was counted ten times or more. V usage is TRBV19 and J usage is TRBJ2-5; D unresolved. Trimming stripped 4 bases from V and 5 bases from J, with 17 bases between. Germline loops: CDR1 LNHDA, CDR2 SQIVND (reference sequence). The CDR3 loop spans 15 amino acids. In DNA, the CDR3 is TGTGCCAGTAGTAGTTTTGTGCGGTCCTGGGAGACCCAGTACTTC. It encodes CASSSFVRSWETQYF. The full variable domain, rest sourced from reference TRBV19 and TRBJ2-5, is DGGITQSPKYLFRKEGQNVTLSCEQNLNHDAMYWYRQDPGQGLRLIYYSQIVNDFQKGDIAEGYSVSREKKESFPLTVTSAQKNPTAFYLCASSSFVRSWETQYFGPGTRLLVL.

The rearrangement links TRBV9 to TRBJ2-2; 8 bases fit TRBD1. Germline lookup yields CDR1 SGDLS and CDR2 YYNGEE. Trimming at V came to 4 bases and at J to 7 bases, leaving 6 bases not matched to a gene. This CDR3 has 14 amino acids. CDR3 region: CASSPQGVGGELFF. As DNA, the CDR3 is TGTGCCAGCAGCCCACAGGGGGTTGGCGGGGAGCTGTTTTTT.

There are a few counts of this clone. CDR3: CASNSDTQYF. The CDR3, as DNA: TGCGCCAGCAACTCAGATACGCAGTATTTT. The chain is built from TRBV10-1 and TRBJ2-3; D uncertain. CDR1 WNHNN and CDR2 SYGVQD come from the germline V gene (reference sequence). The V and J ends lost 7 bases and 4 bases respectively, with 3 bases between them. The CDR3 length is 10 residues.

The V call is TRBV7-2, the J call TRBJ1-5; D possibly corresponds to TRBD1 (6 bases). The CDR3 consists of 14 residues. From germline, CDR1 is SGHTA and CDR2 FQGNSA. V lost 6 bases, J lost 2 bases, and 11 bases lay in between. CDR3 nucleotide sequence: TGTGCCAGCAGAAGAACAGGGCGCAATCAGCCCCAGCATTTT. This sequence encodes CASRRTGRNQPQHF. The variable domain in full, with the rest retrieved from reference TRBV7-2 and TRBJ1-5, is GAGVSQSPSNKVTEKGKDVELRCDPISGHTALYWYRQSLGQGLEFLIYFQGNSAPDKSGLPSDRFSAERTGGSVSTLTIQRTQQEDSAVYLCASRRTGRNQPQHFGDGTRLSIL.

This chain connects TRBV19 to TRBJ2-1; 8 nucleotides agree with TRBD1. In germline, CDR1 is LNHDA, CDR2 SQIVND (reference sequence). V lost 2 bases to trimming and J lost 8 bases; unmatched junction nucleotides: 8. This CDR3 is 15 amino acids long. DNA for the CDR3: TGTGCCAGTAGTATATGGACAGGGATAGGTTATGAGCAGTTCTTC. Protein: CASSIWTGIGYEQFF.

The genes are TRBV7-2 and TRBJ1-4; D gene uncertain. CDR3 length: 13 residues. Germline CDR1 is SGHTA and CDR2 is FQGNSA. V lost 1 base to trimming and J lost 16 bases, with 16 bases between them. The CDR3 DNA sequence: TGTGCCAGCAGCTTAGAATTTTCGGTAGAGCAGTTTTTT. It codes for CASSLEFSVEQFF.

The V gene is TRBV7-9, the J gene TRBJ2-7, with unresolved D. The germline CDR1 and CDR2 sequences are SEHNR and FQNEAQ (reference sequence). This CDR3 spans 13 amino acids. V shed 5 bases and J shed 1 base, with 9 bases lying between them. The CDR3 region has the DNA TGTGCCAGCAGCCCGCGAACGTCCTACGAGCAGTACTTC. Amino acid sequence: CASSPRTSYEQYF.

The rearrangement joins TRBV11-3 to TRBJ2-2; D may be TRBD2 (5 bases). This CDR3 spans 15 amino acids. Trimming removed 5 bases from V and 1 base from J, with 11 bases in between. Germline loops: CDR1 SGHNT, CDR2 YENEEA. CDR3: CASSPGGLNTGELFF. CDR3 in DNA: TGTGCCAGCAGCCCTGGCGGGTTGAACACCGGGGAGCTGTTTTTT.

The chain couples TRBV27 to TRBJ2-6; 7 bases map to TRBD1. CDR3 length: 17 residues. CDR1 MNHEY and CDR2 SMNVEV come from the germline V gene (reference sequence). V lost 7 bases, J lost 0 bases, and 9 bases stayed unmatched. The CDR3 region has the DNA TGTGCCAGCACCCCCGGGACAGCCGTCTCTGGGGCCAACGTCCTGACTTTC. Translated, it gives CASTPGTAVSGANVLTF.

The chain couples TRBV7-9 to TRBJ2-3; 7 bases align to TRBD2. CDR3 length: 13 residues. Germline V gene sequence: CDR1 SEHNR, CDR2 FQNEAQ (reference sequence). V was clipped by 2 bases and J by 11 bases; unmatched bases: 7. The CDR3 region has the DNA TGTGCCAGCAGCTTAAATCGGGGGGTTGGGCAGTATTTT. Its translation is CASSLNRGVGQYF.

V usage is TRBV5-1 and J usage is TRBJ2-3; no reliable D call. This CDR3 is 14 amino acids long. Germline V gives CDR1 SGHRS, CDR2 YFSETQ. V lost 4 bases and J 2 bases, leaving 11 bases between the germline ends. DNA for the CDR3: TGCGCCAGCAGCACCCCACTCGACACAGATACGCAGTATTTT. As protein: CASSTPLDTDTQYF.

The gene calls are TRBV11-3 and TRBJ2-3, with 9 positions matching TRBD2. CDR3 length: 15 amino acids. The junction had 7 bases not matched to a gene; V was cut back by 6 bases and J by 3 bases. Looked up from germline, CDR1 is SGHNT and CDR2 is YENEEA. CDR3 amino acids: CASSSAGGPTDTQYF. CDR3 sequence (DNA): TGTGCCAGCAGTTCCGCGGGGGGGCCGACAGATACGCAGTATTTT.

This chain uses TRBV9 with TRBJ1-3, with 7 bases fitting TRBD1. The CDR3 contains 12 residues. The J segment lost 4 bases and the V segment lost 8 bases, leaving 3 bases of the junction unmatched. From germline, CDR1 is SGDLS and CDR2 YYNGEE. The CDR3 loop is CASRDSGNTIYF. As DNA, the CDR3 is TGTGCCAGTCGGGACAGCGGAAACACCATATATTTT.

The chain employs TRBV3-1 (or the pseudogene TRBV3-2) and TRBJ1-6, with 9 bases matching TRBD1. Per germline, CDR1 LGHDT and CDR2 YNNKEL (reference sequence). The CDR3 contains 16 residues. Losses at the gene ends were 4 bases for V and 7 bases for J; bases not matched to a gene: 8. The CDR3 region is CASSPLGDRANSPLHF. CDR3 sequence (DNA): TGTGCCAGCAGCCCCCTCGGGGACAGGGCCAATTCACCCCTCCACTTT.